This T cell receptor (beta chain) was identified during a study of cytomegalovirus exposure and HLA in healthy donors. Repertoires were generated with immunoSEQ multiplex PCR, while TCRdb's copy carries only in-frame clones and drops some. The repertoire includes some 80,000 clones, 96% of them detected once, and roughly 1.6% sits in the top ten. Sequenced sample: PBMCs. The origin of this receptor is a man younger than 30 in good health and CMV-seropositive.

This CDR3 reads CASSYVSGELFF. Here the CDR3 DNA reads TGTGCCAGCAGTTATGTTTCCGGGGAGCTGTTTTTT. The chain joins TRBV6-1 to TRBJ2-2; D not resolved. The CDR3 covers 12 residues. Germline loops: CDR1 MNHNS, CDR2 SASEGT. Trimming left V 5 bases short and J 6 bases short, with 7 bases between.